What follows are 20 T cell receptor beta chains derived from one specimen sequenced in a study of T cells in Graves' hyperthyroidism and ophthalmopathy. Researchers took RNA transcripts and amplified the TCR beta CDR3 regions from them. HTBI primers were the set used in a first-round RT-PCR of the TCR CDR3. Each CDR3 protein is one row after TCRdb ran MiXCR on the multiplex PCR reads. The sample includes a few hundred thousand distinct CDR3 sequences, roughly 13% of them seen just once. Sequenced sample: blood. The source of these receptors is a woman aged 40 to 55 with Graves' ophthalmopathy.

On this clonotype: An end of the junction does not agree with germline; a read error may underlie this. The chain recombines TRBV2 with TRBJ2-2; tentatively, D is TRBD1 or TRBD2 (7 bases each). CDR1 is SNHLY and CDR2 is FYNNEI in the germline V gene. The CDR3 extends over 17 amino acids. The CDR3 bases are TGTACCAGCAGGGGGGGGGGTGCAGTCCGAACAACCGGGGAGCTGTTTTTT. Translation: CTSRGGGAVRTTGELFF.

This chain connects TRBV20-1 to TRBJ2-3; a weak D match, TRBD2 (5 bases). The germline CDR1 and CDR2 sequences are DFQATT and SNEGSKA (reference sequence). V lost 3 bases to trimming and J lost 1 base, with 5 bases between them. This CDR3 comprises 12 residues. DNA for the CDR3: TGCAGTGCTAGCGGGGGCACAGATACGCAGTATTTT. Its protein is CSASGGTDTQYF.

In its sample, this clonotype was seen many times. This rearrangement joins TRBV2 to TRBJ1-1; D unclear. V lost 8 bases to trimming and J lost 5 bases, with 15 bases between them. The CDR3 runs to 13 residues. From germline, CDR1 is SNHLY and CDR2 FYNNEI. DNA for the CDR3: TGTGCCAGCCGGAGAGCTGAGGTAACTGAAGCTTTCTTT. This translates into CASRRAEVTEAFF.

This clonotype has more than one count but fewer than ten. In DNA, the CDR3 is TGTGCCAGCAGCCAAGATCCCCAGCGGGGGGGGACCCAGTACTTC. Its translation is CASSQDPQRGGTQYF. The rearrangement uses TRBV3-1 and TRBJ2-5, with TRBD2 matching 10 bases. CDR1 and CDR2 from the germline V gene are LGHDT and YNNKEL (reference sequence). CDR3 length: 15 residues. Germline trimming cut 0 bases from V and 7 bases from J; bases unmatched to any gene: 5.

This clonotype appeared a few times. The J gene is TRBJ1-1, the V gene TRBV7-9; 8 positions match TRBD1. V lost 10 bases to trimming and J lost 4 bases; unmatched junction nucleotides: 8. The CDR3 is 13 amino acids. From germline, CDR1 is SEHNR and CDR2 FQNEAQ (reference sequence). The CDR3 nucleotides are TGTGCCACCGAGGGCACAGGGGGCACTGAAGCTTTCTTT. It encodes CATEGTGGTEAFF.

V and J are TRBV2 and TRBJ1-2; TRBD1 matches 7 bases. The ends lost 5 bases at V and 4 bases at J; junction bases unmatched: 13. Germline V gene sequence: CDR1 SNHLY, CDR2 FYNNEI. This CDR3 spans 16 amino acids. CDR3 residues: CASSYSQGGGAYGYTF. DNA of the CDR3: TGTGCCAGCAGTTATAGTCAGGGAGGGGGCGCCTATGGCTACACCTTC.

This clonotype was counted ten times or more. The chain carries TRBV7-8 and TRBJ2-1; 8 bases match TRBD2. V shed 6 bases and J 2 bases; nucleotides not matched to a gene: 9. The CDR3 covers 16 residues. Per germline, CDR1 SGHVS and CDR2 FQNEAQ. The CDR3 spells CASSLLAGRAYNEQFF. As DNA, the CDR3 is TGTGCCAGCAGTCTTTTAGCGGGGAGGGCCTACAATGAGCAGTTCTTC.

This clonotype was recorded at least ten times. CDR3 DNA sequence: TGTGCCAGCAGCGGTGCGGGGGATGGAAACACCATATATTTT. Translated: CASSGAGDGNTIYF. The chain joins TRBV2 to TRBJ1-3; D may be TRBD1 (5 bases). Germline V gene lookup returns CDR1 SNHLY and CDR2 FYNNEI. Trimming removed 6 bases from V and 3 bases from J, with 12 bases in between. CDR3 length equals 14 residues.

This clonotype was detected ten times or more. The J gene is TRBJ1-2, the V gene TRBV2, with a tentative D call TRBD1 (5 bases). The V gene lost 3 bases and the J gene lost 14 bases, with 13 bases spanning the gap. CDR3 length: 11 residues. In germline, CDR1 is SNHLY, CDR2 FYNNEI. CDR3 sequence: CASSEGDEETF. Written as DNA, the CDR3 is TGTGCCAGCAGTGAGGGGGATGAAGAGACCTTC.

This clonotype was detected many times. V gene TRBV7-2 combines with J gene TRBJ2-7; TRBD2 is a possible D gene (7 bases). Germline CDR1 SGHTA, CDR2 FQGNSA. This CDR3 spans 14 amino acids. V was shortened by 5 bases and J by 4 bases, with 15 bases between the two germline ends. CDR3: CASSLVGGEYEQYF. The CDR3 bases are TGTGCCAGCAGCCTCGTAGGGGGGGAATACGAGCAGTACTTC.

The chain's CDR3 is CASMRTGGSYNEQFF. CDR3 bases: TGTGCCAGCATGCGAACGGGAGGCTCCTACAATGAGCAGTTCTTC. The rearrangement uses TRBV7-9 and TRBJ2-1; 7 bases map to TRBD2. This CDR3 contains 15 residues. Trimming removed 7 bases from V and 0 bases from J; junction bases left unmatched: 6. Germline CDR1 SEHNR, CDR2 FQNEAQ (reference sequence).

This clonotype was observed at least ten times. The CDR3 region has the DNA TGCAGTGCGCAATCCTTAGGGCAAGGACTATATGGCTACACCTTC. It yields the protein CSAQSLGQGLYGYTF. This chain connects TRBV20-1 to TRBJ1-2, with unresolved D. The V end was cut by 6 bases, the J end by 5 bases, with 22 bases between. In germline, CDR1 is DFQATT, CDR2 SNEGSKA (reference sequence). The CDR3 runs to 15 residues.

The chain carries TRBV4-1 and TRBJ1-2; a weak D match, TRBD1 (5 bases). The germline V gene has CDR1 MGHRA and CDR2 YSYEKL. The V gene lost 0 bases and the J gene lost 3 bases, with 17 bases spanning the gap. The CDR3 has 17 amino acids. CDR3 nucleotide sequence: TGCGCCAGCAGCCAAGATATTTTCTCGGGGGATGACTATGGCTACACCTTC. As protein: CASSQDIFSGDDYGYTF.

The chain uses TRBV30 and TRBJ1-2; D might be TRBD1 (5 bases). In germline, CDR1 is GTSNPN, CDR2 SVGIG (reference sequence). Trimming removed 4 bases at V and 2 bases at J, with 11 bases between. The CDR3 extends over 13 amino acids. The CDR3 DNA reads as TGTGCCTGGACCCGTTGGGGGAACTATGGCTACACCTTC. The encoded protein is CAWTRWGNYGYTF.

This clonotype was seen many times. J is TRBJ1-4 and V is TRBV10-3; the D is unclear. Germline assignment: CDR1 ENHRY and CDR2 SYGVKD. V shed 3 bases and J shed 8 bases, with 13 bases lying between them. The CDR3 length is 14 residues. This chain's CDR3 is CAISDHTFGEKLFF. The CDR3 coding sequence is TGTGCCATCAGTGATCATACCTTCGGGGAAAAACTGTTTTTT.

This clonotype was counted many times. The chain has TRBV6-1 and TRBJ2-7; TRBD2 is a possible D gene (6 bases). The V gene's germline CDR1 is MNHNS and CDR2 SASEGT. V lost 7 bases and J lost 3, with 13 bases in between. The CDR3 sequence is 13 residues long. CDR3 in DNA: TGTGCCAGCATGCGGGACGGGGGCTACGAGCAGTACTTC. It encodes CASMRDGGYEQYF.

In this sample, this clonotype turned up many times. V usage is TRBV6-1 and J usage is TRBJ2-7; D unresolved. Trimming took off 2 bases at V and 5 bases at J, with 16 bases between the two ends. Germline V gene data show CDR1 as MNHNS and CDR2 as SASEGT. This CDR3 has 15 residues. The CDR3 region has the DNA TGTGCCAGCAGTGAACGGGCAATGAACTGGGACGAGCAGTACTTC. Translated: CASSERAMNWDEQYF.

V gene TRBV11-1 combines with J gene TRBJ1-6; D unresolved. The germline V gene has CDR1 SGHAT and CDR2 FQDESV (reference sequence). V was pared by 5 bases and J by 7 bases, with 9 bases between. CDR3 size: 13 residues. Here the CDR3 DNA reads TGTGCCAGCAGCCGCGACCCGAATTCACCCCTCCACTTT. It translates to CASSRDPNSPLHF.

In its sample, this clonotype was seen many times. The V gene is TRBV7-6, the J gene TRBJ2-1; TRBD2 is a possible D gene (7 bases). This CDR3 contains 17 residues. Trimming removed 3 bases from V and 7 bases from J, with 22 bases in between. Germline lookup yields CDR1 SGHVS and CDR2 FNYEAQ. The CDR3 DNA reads TGTGCCAGCAGCTTTTTGTTCGAGGGGGGGGCCTGGAATGAGCAGTTCTTC. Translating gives CASSFLFEGGAWNEQFF.

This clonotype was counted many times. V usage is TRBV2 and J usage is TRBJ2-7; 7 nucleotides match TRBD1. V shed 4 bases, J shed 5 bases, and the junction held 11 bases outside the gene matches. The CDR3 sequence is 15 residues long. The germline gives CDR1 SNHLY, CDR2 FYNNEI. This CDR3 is CASSGQGVNWDEQYF. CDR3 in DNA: TGTGCCAGCAGTGGTCAGGGGGTTAACTGGGACGAGCAGTACTTC. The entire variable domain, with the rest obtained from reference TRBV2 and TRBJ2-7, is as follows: EPEVTQTPSHQVTQMGQEVILRCVPISNHLYFYWYRQILGQKVEFLVSFYNNEISEKSEIFDDQFSVERPDGSNFTLKIRSTKLEDSAMYFCASSGQGVNWDEQYFGPGTRLTVT.